These 14 T cell receptor beta chains originate from one sample sequenced in a study of identical twins. A single record per CDR3 protein comes from TCRdb applying MiXCR to the 5' RACE reads. The sample contains roughly 250,000 distinct CDR3 sequences, 7% of which appear only once. The sample also formed part of further work on yellow fever vaccine responses in identical twins.

Sequencing was carried out using memory (CD45RO+) T cells sorted from blood. These receptors came from a young woman in good health.

This clonotype came up many times. V is TRBV6-1 and J is TRBJ2-3; D remains unclear. The V gene lost 2 bases and the J gene lost 2 bases, with 17 bases spanning the gap. The CDR3 consists of 17 residues. Germline V lookup: CDR1 MNHNS, CDR2 SASEGT. The CDR3 is CASSEHSLTTATDTQYF. In DNA form, the CDR3 reads TGTGCCAGCAGTGAACACAGCCTGACCACAGCCACAGATACGCAGTATTTT.

This chain joins TRBV7-2 and TRBJ1-1; perhaps TRBD1 as D (5 bases). The CDR3 is made up of 14 amino acids. Germline V gives CDR1 SGHTA, CDR2 FQGNSA. V was pared by 5 bases and J by 3 bases, with 13 bases between. This CDR3 reads CASSAPGWDTEAFF. As DNA, the CDR3 is TGTGCCAGCAGCGCTCCAGGGTGGGACACTGAAGCTTTCTTT. Supplemented by reference TRBV7-2 and TRBJ1-1, the full variable domain reads GAGVSQSPSNKVTEKGKDVELRCDPISGHTALYWYRQSLGQGLEFLIYFQGNSAPDKSGLPSDRFSAERTGGSVSTLTIQRTQQEDSAVYLCASSAPGWDTEAFFGQGTRLTVV.

This clonotype was picked up many times. CDR3 sequence reads: CASSYSGGSGELFF. The CDR3 DNA reads TGTGCCAGCAGTTACTCGGGGGGGTCCGGGGAGCTGTTTTTT. This chain connects TRBV6-5 to TRBJ2-2; 7 nucleotides align to TRBD2. CDR1 is MNHEY, CDR2 SVGAGI, per germline. J lost 6 bases, V lost 0 bases, and 1 base had no gene match. The CDR3 extends over 14 amino acids.

The table lists this clonotype with many counts. The chain is built from TRBV29-1 and TRBJ2-1; 8 positions match TRBD2. J lost 7 bases, V lost 6 bases, and 8 bases had no gene match. The CDR3 has 13 residues. Per the germline V gene, CDR1 is SQVTM and CDR2 is ANQGSEA. CDR3 in amino acids: CSVYSGERNEQFF. The CDR3 nucleotides are TGCAGCGTCTATAGCGGGGAGAGGAATGAGCAGTTCTTC.

This clonotype was detected a few times. The rearrangement joins TRBV29-1 to TRBJ2-6; D unclear. The germline V gene has CDR1 SQVTM and CDR2 ANQGSEA. V was pared by 3 bases and J by 3 bases, with 6 bases between. This CDR3 region has 13 residues. The CDR3 reads CSVDRVGANVLTF. DNA of the CDR3: TGCAGCGTTGATAGGGTTGGGGCCAACGTCCTGACTTTC.

V usage is TRBV7-9 and J usage is TRBJ2-1; D remains unclear. CDR3 size: 13 residues. The germline V and J ends were trimmed by 4 bases and 7 bases, with 11 bases remaining between them. From germline, CDR1 is SEHNR and CDR2 FQNEAQ (reference sequence). The CDR3 sequence is CASSYLVVNEQFF. The CDR3 DNA reads TGTGCCAGCAGCTACCTCGTAGTAAATGAGCAGTTCTTC.

The V call is TRBV28, the J call TRBJ2-2, with 8 nucleotides matching TRBD2. The CDR3 runs 18 residues. The junction had 11 bases not matched to a gene; V was cut back by 2 bases and J by 3 bases. In germline, CDR1 is MDHEN, CDR2 SYDVKM. The DNA of the CDR3 is TGTGCCAGCAGTTTACCCCCTTCGGGGGGGCCTGACACCGGGGAGCTGTTTTTT. Translating it yields CASSLPPSGGPDTGELFF. Full variable domain (remainder filled in from reference TRBV28 and TRBJ2-2): DVKVTQSSRYLVKRTGEKVFLECVQDMDHENMFWYRQDPGLGLRLIYFSYDVKMKEKGDIPEGYSVSREKKERFSLILESASTNQTSMYLCASSLPPSGGPDTGELFFGEGSRLTVL.

This clonotype has a count of ten or more. V and J are TRBV20-1 and TRBJ2-3; TRBD2 aligns across 13 bases. The V segment lost 6 bases and the J segment 1 base; nucleotides outside the gene matches: 1. The CDR3 covers 14 residues. Germline CDR1 and CDR2: DFQATT and SNEGSKA (reference sequence). CDR3 coding DNA: TGCAGTGCCGGACTAGCGGGGGGCACAGATACGCAGTATTTT. This encodes CSAGLAGGTDTQYF.

There are many counts of this clonotype. The CDR3 reads CASSSRLAAHNEQFF. The DNA of the CDR3 is TGTGCCAGCAGCTCCCGACTAGCAGCGCACAATGAGCAGTTCTTC. The chain links TRBV11-2 to TRBJ2-1, with TRBD2 identical over 7 bases. The CDR3 contains 15 residues. Trimming cost V 4 bases and J 5 bases; bases outside gene matches: 8. The V gene's germline CDR1 is SGHAT and CDR2 FQNNGV.

This clonotype was detected ten times or more. The V and J genes are TRBV28 and TRBJ2-7; D might be TRBD1 or TRBD2, each matching 6 bases. V was trimmed by 4 bases and J by 4 bases, leaving 17 bases between them. This CDR3 is 15 amino acids long. Germline lookup yields CDR1 MDHEN and CDR2 SYDVKM. CDR3 DNA sequence: TGTGCCAGCAGTTGGGGGGACAACCTAGCTTACGAGCAGTACTTC. It yields the protein CASSWGDNLAYEQYF.

This clonotype was observed a few times. The chain joins TRBV7-2 to TRBJ2-7, with D maybe TRBD1 (6 bases). V was clipped by 4 bases and J by 4 bases, with 11 bases between them. Germline CDR1 is SGHTA and CDR2 is FQGNSA. The CDR3 runs to 13 residues. CDR3 residues: CASSSSGVYEQYF. The CDR3 DNA reads as TGTGCCAGCAGCTCTTCAGGGGTATACGAGCAGTACTTC.

CDR3 sequence: CASSMGRGGYTF. The CDR3 region has the DNA TGTGCCAGCAGTATGGGGCGGGGAGGCTACACCTTC. This rearrangement joins TRBV2 to TRBJ1-2; weak D call: TRBD1 (5 bases). Trimming stripped 5 bases from V and 8 bases from J, with 12 bases between. This CDR3 has 12 residues. Germline V gene lookup returns CDR1 SNHLY and CDR2 FYNNEI. The entire variable domain, with the rest obtained from reference TRBV2 and TRBJ1-2, is as follows: EPEVTQTPSHQVTQMGQEVILRCVPISNHLYFYWYRQILGQKVEFLVSFYNNEISEKSEIFDDQFSVERPDGSNFTLKIRSTKLEDSAMYFCASSMGRGGYTFGSGTRLTVV.

This clonotype showed up just a few times. J is TRBJ2-3 and V is TRBV7-2; no clear D gene. CDR3 length: 12 residues. Germline CDR1 and CDR2: SGHTA and FQGNSA. Trimming shortened V by 3 bases and J by 5 bases, and 6 bases separated the two germline ends. CDR3 sequence (DNA): TGTGCCAGCAGCTTTCCAGGAGATACGCAGTATTTT. It codes for CASSFPGDTQYF.

The chain uses TRBV20-1 and TRBJ2-3, with no clear D. Germline V lookup: CDR1 DFQATT, CDR2 SNEGSKA (reference sequence). There are 12 residues in the CDR3. V was pared by 6 bases and J by 5 bases, with 12 bases between. Written as DNA, the CDR3 is TGCAGTGCGGTGACCTCGAGAGATACGCAGTATTTT. Its translation is CSAVTSRDTQYF.